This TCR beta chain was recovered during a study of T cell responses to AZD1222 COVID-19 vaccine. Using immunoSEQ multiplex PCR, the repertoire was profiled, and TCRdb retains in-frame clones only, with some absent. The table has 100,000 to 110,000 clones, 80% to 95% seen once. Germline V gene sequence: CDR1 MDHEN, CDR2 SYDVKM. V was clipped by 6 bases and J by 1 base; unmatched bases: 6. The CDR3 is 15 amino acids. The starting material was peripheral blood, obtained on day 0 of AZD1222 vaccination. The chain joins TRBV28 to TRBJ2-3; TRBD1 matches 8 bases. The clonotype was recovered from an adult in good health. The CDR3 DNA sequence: TGTGCCAGCAGCTTAACGGGACAGGGCACAGATACGCAGTATTTT. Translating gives CASSLTGQGTDTQYF. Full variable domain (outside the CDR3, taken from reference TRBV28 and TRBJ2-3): DVKVTQSSRYLVKRTGEKVFLECVQDMDHENMFWYRQDPGLGLRLIYFSYDVKMKEKGDIPEGYSVSREKKERFSLILESASTNQTSMYLCASSLTGQGTDTQYFGPGTRLTVL.